The rows below give T cell receptor beta chains drawn from one sample of a study of blood T cell repertoires in COVID-19. Clones were sequenced by immunoSEQ multiplex PCR, and TCRdb holds only the in-frame ones, with some missing. The sample carries roughly 100,000 clones, nearly 90% recorded once. The source material was peripheral blood. All receptors derive from a man aged 50 to 60 in a cohort sampled during active COVID-19. The conserved cysteine and the conserved F or W are not part of the CDR3 here. The D gene is left open where the match is weak.

TRBJ1-3,TRBV6-5,TRBD1,ASSFSPTGAKNTIY
TRBJ1-4,TRBV7-9,.,ASSDSGEKLF
TRBJ2-3,TRBV24-1,.,ATGVAPPHTDTQY
TRBJ1-5,TRBV7-2,.,ASSLYGGGGQPQH
TRBJ1-4,TRBV7-2,TRBD1,ASSAGTGLGNEKLF
TRBJ2-1,TRBV3-1/TRBV3-2,TRBD2,ASSQDGAGGPHEQF
TRBJ2-2,TRBV6-6,TRBD1,ASRPRDRDTGELF
TRBJ1-2,TRBV9,.,ASRRMEGYT
TRBJ2-3,TRBV5-1,.,ASSLGSKTDTQY
TRBJ2-6,TRBV11-3,.,ASSSTGSQLSSGANVLT
TRBJ2-3,TRBV10-1,TRBD1,ASSHSGTGSDTQY
TRBJ2-1,TRBV11-2,TRBD1,ASSLVMGTGVYNEQF
TRBJ1-3,TRBV7-9,.,ASSTTRLGNTIY
TRBJ2-7,TRBV5-1,.,ASSGPWADEQY
TRBJ1-5,TRBV4-1,.,ASSQDGPYQPQH
TRBJ2-5,TRBV11-2,.,ASSLSRETQY
TRBJ1-4,TRBV7-8,.,ASSLATEGKLF
TRBJ1-1,TRBV27,.,ASSSRPARGEAF
TRBJ2-2,TRBV7-2,TRBD2,ASSLDAGGGELF
TRBJ2-3,TRBV7-9,.,ASTRNQGTDTQY
TRBJ1-1,TRBV11-3,.,ASSLDSGEAF
TRBJ2-3,TRBV9,.,ASSVGVNSADTQY
TRBJ2-1,TRBV11-2,.,ASSVGQGLNEQF
TRBJ1-6,TRBV18,TRBD1,ASSPRTGDLGNSPLH
TRBJ2-7,TRBV6-2/TRBV6-3,.,ASGRAEQY
TRBJ1-2,TRBV12-3/TRBV12-4,.,ASSFRGNYGYT
TRBJ2-1,TRBV6-5,.,ASSYRSMALNNEQF
TRBJ2-1,TRBV7-2,TRBD2,ASSPGGGAGYNEQF
TRBJ2-2,TRBV19,TRBD2,ASSAGGGSGGVLNTGELF
TRBJ1-2,TRBV6-2/TRBV6-3,.,ASSPWTSGGDYGYT
TRBJ2-3,TRBV9,TRBD2,ASSVGGIAGPDTQY
TRBJ1-1,TRBV19,TRBD1,ARDRSIRVTEAF
TRBJ2-7,TRBV15,TRBD2,ATSRDSGSSYEQY
TRBJ1-1,TRBV19,.,ASSGQGNTEAF
TRBJ2-2,TRBV12-3/TRBV12-4,TRBD2,ASMTSASGELF
TRBJ2-5,TRBV7-2,TRBD1,ASSPYRDRGRETQY
TRBJ2-1,TRBV2,.,ASSPSGVRDEQF